This T cell receptor (beta chain) was captured in a study of T cell responses to AZD1222 COVID-19 vaccine. This table comes from immunoSEQ multiplex PCR, and its TCRdb copy is limited to in-frame clones, with some not included. Of over 100,000 clones in the sample, just over 90% were seen once. The CDR3 is made up of 14 amino acids. Trimming cost V 5 bases and J 6 bases, with 14 bases left between them. CDR1 and CDR2 from the germline V gene are SGHTA and FQGTGA. Sequencing was performed on peripheral blood, taken on day 0 of AZD1222 vaccination. The chain has TRBV7-3 and TRBJ2-1; tentatively, D is TRBD2 (5 bases). The clonotype was recovered from an adult in good health. The CDR3 coding sequence is TGTGCCAGCAGCCCAGACTCCAGCGGCAATGAGCAGTTCTTC. Protein sequence: CASSPDSSGNEQFF.